This T cell receptor beta chain was observed in a study of blood T cell repertoires in COVID-19. Overall study context: Some COVID-19 samples were acute and others convalescent; all came from the United States, Italy and Spain. T cells, B-cell-depleted T cells, or PBMCs provided the cDNA or gDNA that served as material.

Authors' data handling: How many nucleated cells were present was estimated from reference gene primer amplification. The table came from immunoSEQ multiplex PCR; TCRdb's copy has only in-frame clones and leaves some out. V, J and clone size are taken as reported in that table, and D and trimming were inferred from the DNA itself. The sample has approximately 240,000 clones, roughly three quarters seen once; the top ten hold approximately 4%. Trimming pared 6 bases from V and 3 bases from J, leaving 11 bases between. From germline, CDR1 is LNHDA and CDR2 SQIVND (reference sequence). This CDR3 contains 13 residues. This clone was seen only a few times.

The clonotype was recovered from a woman aged 40 to 50 with active or convalescent COVID-19. Specimen: peripheral blood. This chain uses TRBV19 with TRBJ1-1; no reliable D call. The chain's CDR3 is CASSSGIHTEAFF. The CDR3 DNA sequence: TGTGCCAGTAGCTCAGGTATTCACACTGAAGCTTTCTTT.